These 22 T cell receptor beta chains originate from one sample sequenced in a study of Graves' ophthalmopathy and Graves' hyperthyroidism. Scientists amplified the TCR beta CDR3 regions from RNA transcripts. A first-round RT-PCR used HTBI primers, followed by a second-round multiplex PCR. In TCRdb, the multiplex PCR reads were re-called with MiXCR into one record per CDR3 protein. The sample holds approximately 500,000 distinct CDR3 sequences, around an eighth seen once. The sequencing input was blood. These receptors were taken from a woman aged 25-40 years with Graves' ophthalmopathy.

This clonotype was recorded many times. The chain couples TRBV15 to TRBJ2-5; D is perhaps TRBD2 (8 bases). Germline V gene lookup returns CDR1 LNHNV and CDR2 YYDKDF (reference sequence). The CDR3 spans 15 residues. V dropped 1 base and J dropped 5 bases, with 14 bases sitting between them. The CDR3 region is CATSRAREGAETQYF. CDR3 DNA: TGTGCCACCAGCAGAGCCCGGGAGGGGGCTGAGACCCAGTACTTC.

About this clonotype itself: The CDR3 does not close with the conserved phenylalanine or tryptophan, likely indicating a read error. Because the CDR3's place on the DNA is in doubt, the DNA is left out and the CDR3 is given as listed by TCRdb. The chain couples TRBV24-1 to TRBJ2-2; TRBD1, the table's D call, was not compared with the DNA. Counting both end residues, the CDR3 totals 14 amino acids. CDR1 is KGHDR, CDR2 SFDVKD, per germline. The CDR3 sequence: CATGDFTNTGELCL.

On this clonotype: At one of its ends the junction is not consistent with the germline gene, which may arise from a read error. The rearrangement links TRBV6-1 to TRBJ2-5; D possibly corresponds to TRBD2 (6 bases). Germline V lookup: CDR1 MNHNS, CDR2 SASEGT. The CDR3 length is 13 residues. The CDR3 DNA sequence: TGTGCCGCCCGATGGGGGGTAAGGGAGACCCAGTGCTTC. It codes for CAARWGVRETQCF.

This clonotype was counted many times. J is TRBJ2-7 and V is TRBV18; D call uncertain. The CDR3 sequence is 15 residues long. V was clipped by 0 bases and J by 0 bases, with 9 bases between them. Per germline, CDR1 KGHSH and CDR2 LQKENI. This CDR3 is CASSPPGRDSYEQYF. CDR3 DNA sequence: TGTGCCAGCTCACCACCGGGTCGAGACTCCTACGAGCAGTACTTC.

This clonotype was seen repeatedly, ten times or more. CDR3 amino acids: CATSREQPNDYGYTF. The DNA of the CDR3 is TGTGCCACCAGCAGAGAACAGCCGAATGACTATGGCTACACCTTC. The rearrangement uses TRBV15 and TRBJ1-2; D ambiguous. CDR3 length equals 15 residues. Between the trimmed V and J ends, which lost 0 bases and 3 bases, there was a span of 11 bases. CDR1 and CDR2 (germline): LNHNV, YYDKDF (reference sequence).

The sample holds many counts of this clonotype. The chain recombines TRBV24-1 with TRBJ1-5; TRBD1 agrees at 9 bases. V was pared by 9 bases and J by 4 bases, with 3 bases of the junction left unmatched. Germline-derived CDR1 and CDR2 are KGHDR and SFDVKD. This CDR3 has 13 amino acids. The CDR3 loop is CATSTGGNQPQHF. DNA of the CDR3: TGTGCCACCTCGACAGGGGGTAATCAGCCCCAGCATTTT.

This clonotype was detected many times. The chain uses TRBV28 and TRBJ1-1, with 8 nucleotides matching TRBD1. V trimming: 3 bases; J trimming: 4 bases; junction bases outside the gene matches: 7. Germline V gives CDR1 MDHEN, CDR2 SYDVKM. This CDR3 has 15 residues. The CDR3 nucleotides are TGTGCCAGCAGTTTCAGGGGGCGTTTGGGCACTGAAGCTTTCTTT. It codes for CASSFRGRLGTEAFF. The complete variable domain, with remaining parts taken from reference TRBV28 and TRBJ1-1, reads DVKVTQSSRYLVKRTGEKVFLECVQDMDHENMFWYRQDPGLGLRLIYFSYDVKMKEKGDIPEGYSVSREKKERFSLILESASTNQTSMYLCASSFRGRLGTEAFFGQGTRLTVV.

This clonotype has at least ten counts. This CDR3 is CASSDLGPFQPQHF. The CDR3 DNA reads as TGTGCCAGCAGTGACCTCGGGCCTTTTCAGCCCCAGCATTTT. The chain joins TRBV6-1 to TRBJ1-5; D unresolved. The CDR3 covers 14 residues. The germline V gene has CDR1 MNHNS and CDR2 SASEGT. V lost 3 bases to trimming and J lost 6 bases, with 12 bases between them.

In its sample, this clonotype was seen a few times. The chain joins TRBV6-1 to TRBJ1-1; 7 bases match TRBD1. From germline, CDR1 is MNHNS and CDR2 SASEGT. V was pared by 8 bases and J by 5 bases, with 17 bases of the junction left unmatched. This CDR3 spans 16 amino acids. The CDR3 DNA is TGTGCCAGCGGGCTTCAAGTGCAAGGGGGCCGGACTGAAGCTTTCTTT. This sequence encodes CASGLQVQGGRTEAFF.

This clonotype has ten or more counts. The chain carries TRBV2 and TRBJ1-1, with D hard to call. The CDR3 covers 14 residues. Germline V lookup: CDR1 SNHLY, CDR2 FYNNEI. Trimming removed 6 bases from V and 7 bases from J, with 18 bases in between. DNA of the CDR3: TGTGCCAGCAGCCCAGGCCAGGTCCGCAATGAAGCTTTCTTT. Protein: CASSPGQVRNEAFF. The entire variable domain, with the rest obtained from reference TRBV2 and TRBJ1-1, is as follows: EPEVTQTPSHQVTQMGQEVILRCVPISNHLYFYWYRQILGQKVEFLVSFYNNEISEKSEIFDDQFSVERPDGSNFTLKIRSTKLEDSAMYFCASSPGQVRNEAFFGQGTRLTVV.

The chain uses TRBV20-1 and TRBJ2-5; 8 bases fit TRBD2. The V segment lost 5 bases and the J segment 4 bases; nucleotides outside the gene matches: 12. The CDR3 runs 15 residues. Germline CDR1 DFQATT, CDR2 SNEGSKA (reference sequence). The CDR3 reads CSAPSGSGGLETQYF. CDR3 sequence (DNA): TGCAGTGCTCCCTCAGGAAGCGGGGGCCTAGAGACCCAGTACTTC.

This clonotype was picked up many times. This sequence joins TRBV18 and TRBJ2-5; 7 bases are a match to TRBD1. This CDR3 is built from 14 residues. Germline CDR1 reads KGHSH; CDR2 reads LQKENI. The junction had 7 bases not matched to a gene; V was cut back by 4 bases and J by 5 bases. The CDR3 loop reads CASSLSGGEETQYF. The CDR3 nucleotides read TGTGCCAGCTCACTTTCAGGGGGAGAGGAGACCCAGTACTTC.

This clonotype was recorded many times. This chain connects TRBV27 to TRBJ1-1; 10 bases are a match to TRBD1. V shed 5 bases and J 7 bases; nucleotides not matched to a gene: 7. Germline V gives CDR1 MNHEY, CDR2 SMNVEV (reference sequence). This CDR3 region has 14 residues. The CDR3 region has the DNA TGTGCCAGCAGTCGGACAGGGGGTGGCGATGAAGCTTTCTTT. This encodes CASSRTGGGDEAFF.

This clonotype was seen many times. J is TRBJ1-6 and V is TRBV10-3, with 9 bases fitting TRBD1. The CDR3 is 15 residues long. J was trimmed by 10 bases and V by 6 bases; bases with no gene match: 10. Germline V lookup: CDR1 ENHRY, CDR2 SYGVKD. The CDR3 sequence: CAIRAGQGNMSPLHF. The CDR3 nucleotides read TGTGCCATCAGGGCTGGACAGGGGAATATGTCACCCCTCCACTTT.

This clonotype came up many times. The genes are TRBV6-1 and TRBJ1-1; D possibly corresponds to TRBD1 (5 bases). V lost 7 bases, J lost 0 bases, and 9 bases lay in between. The germline gives CDR1 MNHNS, CDR2 SASEGT. CDR3 length: 13 residues. Written as DNA, the CDR3 is TGTGCCAGCAAGGCGGGGGTGAACACTGAAGCTTTCTTT. Protein: CASKAGVNTEAFF.

This clonotype was detected many times. The chain combines TRBV19 with TRBJ1-1; no clear D gene. V was shortened by 7 bases and J by 0 bases, with 15 bases between the two germline ends. The CDR3 has 15 amino acids. Germline CDR1 LNHDA, CDR2 SQIVND (reference sequence). The CDR3 reads CASTPGRHMNTEAFF. DNA for the CDR3: TGTGCCAGTACCCCAGGACGGCACATGAACACTGAAGCTTTCTTT.

This clonotype was seen ten or more times. The CDR3 region is CASSSASGGRYEQYF. The CDR3 bases are TGTGCCAGCAGTTCCGCTAGCGGGGGGAGGTACGAGCAGTACTTC. V is TRBV6-2 or TRBV6-3 and J is TRBJ2-7, with 11 bases aligning to TRBD2. After removal of 4 bases from V and 4 bases from J, the junction contained 6 bases not matched to a gene. Germline CDR1 is MNHEY and CDR2 is SVGEGT. This CDR3 region has 15 residues.

At least ten counts were recorded for this clonotype. This rearrangement joins TRBV4-1 to TRBJ2-5; TRBD2 might be the D (5 bases). Germline CDR1 is MGHRA and CDR2 is YSYEKL. The CDR3 totals 14 residues. Trimming pared 1 base from V and 4 bases from J, leaving 10 bases between. The CDR3 here is CASSQGTRAETQYF. The DNA of the CDR3 is TGCGCCAGCAGCCAAGGAACTAGGGCAGAGACCCAGTACTTC.

This clonotype has at least ten counts. The chain employs TRBV7-2 and TRBJ1-2; perhaps TRBD1 as D (5 bases). Deletions cut 5 bases from V and 4 bases from J, with 14 bases between. Germline CDR1 SGHTA, CDR2 FQGNSA. The CDR3 contains 14 residues. CDR3: CASSATRVGYGYTF. DNA of the CDR3: TGTGCCAGCAGCGCGACCAGGGTCGGCTATGGCTACACCTTC.

This clonotype was seen many times. The chain carries TRBV5-1 and TRBJ1-5; the D is unclear. The V end was cut by 4 bases, the J end by 7 bases, with 15 bases between. This CDR3 contains 14 residues. Germline-derived CDR1 and CDR2 are SGHRS and YFSETQ. The CDR3 bases are TGCGCCAGCAGCCCTGGCCCCGAAGGGCAGCCCCAGCATTTT. It yields the protein CASSPGPEGQPQHF.

This clonotype was detected ten times or more. The chain links TRBV6-5 to TRBJ2-7; 11 nucleotides line up with TRBD1. The J segment lost 3 bases and the V segment lost 4 bases, leaving 5 bases of the junction unmatched. This CDR3 has 15 residues. Germline V gene sequence: CDR1 MNHEY, CDR2 SVGAGI. The DNA for the CDR3 is TGTGCCAGCAGTTCCCGGGACAGGGGGGACTACGAGCAGTACTTC. Residues: CASSSRDRGDYEQYF.

This clonotype was detected many times. J is TRBJ2-6 and V is TRBV28; D not certain. Germline V lookup: CDR1 MDHEN, CDR2 SYDVKM. Trimming removed 5 bases at V and 1 base at J, with 9 bases between. CDR3 length: 15 residues. DNA of the CDR3: TGTGCCAGCAGTGGACGTCAATCTGGGGCCAACGTCCTGACTTTC. It encodes CASSGRQSGANVLTF.